The next 18 T cell receptor beta chains were all read from a single sample in a study of shared T cell receptors in the human thymus. Clones were sequenced by immunoSEQ multiplex PCR, and TCRdb holds only the in-frame ones, with some missing. In the table there are 500,000 to 850,000 clones, around 87% of which are singletons. These same records also appear under a second study, on human thymus T cells.

The sequencing input was thymocytes. These receptors were obtained from a boy under three years old with a congenital heart defect.

V gene TRBV19 combines with J gene TRBJ1-5, with 10 bases lining up with TRBD1. This CDR3 region has 14 residues. J was trimmed by 6 bases and V by 6 bases; bases with no gene match: 5. Germline V gene lookup returns CDR1 LNHDA and CDR2 SQIVND (reference sequence). In DNA, the CDR3 is TGTGCCAGTAGGGGACAGGGGTTGTCTCAGCCCCAGCATTTT. It is translated as CASRGQGLSQPQHF.

The chain recombines TRBV5-1 with TRBJ1-2; no definite D call. V was cut by 0 bases and J by 2 bases, with 8 bases left in between. Germline CDR1 reads SGHRS; CDR2 reads YFSETQ. CDR3 size: 14 residues. CDR3 in DNA: TGCGCCAGCAGCTTGGCCCCGGGGAACTATGGCTACACCTTC. Translation: CASSLAPGNYGYTF.

To note about this clone: At one end the junction does not follow the germline gene, possibly because of a read error. V gene TRBV7-2 combines with J gene TRBJ1-2; the match to TRBD1 covers 7 bases. This CDR3 spans 17 amino acids. Germline V CDR1 and CDR2: SGHTA, FQGNSA. In nucleotides, the CDR3 is TGTGCCAGCAGACAATTTCCGGGACAGCCCCCCAACTGTGGCTACACCTTC. The encoded protein is CASRQFPGQPPNCGYTF.

V gene TRBV27 combines with J gene TRBJ2-7; maybe TRBD2 (5 bases). Germline lookup yields CDR1 MNHEY and CDR2 SMNVEV (reference sequence). Trimming pared 8 bases from V and 3 bases from J, leaving 14 bases between. This CDR3 spans 13 amino acids. The CDR3, as DNA: TGTGCCAGCGGGCCTAGGAGGAGCTACGAGCAGTACTTC. Protein: CASGPRRSYEQYF.

The rearrangement uses TRBV7-9 and TRBJ2-5, with D tentatively TRBD2 (5 bases). The CDR3 sequence is 15 residues long. Germline V gene lookup returns CDR1 SEHNR and CDR2 FQNEAQ (reference sequence). Trimming took 5 bases from V and 5 from J, leaving 18 bases between them. DNA of the CDR3: TGTGCCAGCAGCCGTGAACTAGGTTATCGGGAGACCCAGTACTTC. This encodes CASSRELGYRETQYF.

The chain recombines TRBV6-6 with TRBJ1-1; D gene unclear. Deletions cut 0 bases from V and 9 bases from J, with 14 bases between. Germline V gene data show CDR1 as MNHNY and CDR2 as SVGAGI (reference sequence). The CDR3 contains 14 residues. CDR3 sequence (DNA): TGTGCCAGCAGTTACTCGTTACCCATCGCGAAAGCTTTCTTT. It specifies CASSYSLPIAKAFF.

This clone was recorded once. The gene calls are TRBV2 and TRBJ2-7; TRBD1 matches 7 bases. The CDR3 is made up of 15 amino acids. Germline CDR1 is SNHLY and CDR2 is FYNNEI. With 3 bases clipped from V and 2 bases from J, the junction kept 7 bases outside the gene matches. The CDR3 reads CASSDSTGPTYEQYF. The CDR3 bases are TGTGCCAGCAGTGACTCGACAGGGCCAACCTACGAGCAGTACTTC.

V and J are TRBV29-1 and TRBJ2-2, with a tentative D call TRBD2 (6 bases). The V and J ends lost 5 bases and 4 bases respectively, with 20 bases between them. The CDR3 loop spans 16 amino acids. The germline gives CDR1 SQVTM, CDR2 ANQGSEA. CDR3 nucleotides: TGCAGCGTTTCGAATAGGACTACCCGTGGCACCGGGGAGCTGTTTTTT. This translates into CSVSNRTTRGTGELFF.

This chain connects TRBV28 to TRBJ2-7, with D unresolved. There are 10 residues in the CDR3. The V end lost 5 bases, the J end lost 5 bases, and 4 bases lay between the germline ends. CDR1 is MDHEN and CDR2 is SYDVKM in the germline V gene. CDR3 protein: CASSNNEQYF. The CDR3 nucleotides are TGTGCCAGCAGTAACAACGAGCAGTACTTC. Full variable domain (outside the CDR3, taken from reference TRBV28 and TRBJ2-7): DVKVTQSSRYLVKRTGEKVFLECVQDMDHENMFWYRQDPGLGLRLIYFSYDVKMKEKGDIPEGYSVSREKKERFSLILESASTNQTSMYLCASSNNEQYFGPGTRLTVT.

DNA of the CDR3: TGTGCCAGCAGTCTCAGGAAGGGGGTGTGGGGCTACACCTTC. This translates into CASSLRKGVWGYTF. The chain employs TRBV4-2 and TRBJ1-2, with D maybe TRBD1 (6 bases). Germline values: CDR1 LGHNA, CDR2 YNFKEQ. Trimming removed 6 bases from V and 8 bases from J, with 19 bases in between. The CDR3 sequence is 14 residues long.

This chain joins TRBV14 and TRBJ2-1, with 12 bases aligning to TRBD2. Trimming cost V 5 bases and J 10 bases; bases outside gene matches: 0. The germline V gene encodes CDR1 SGHDN and CDR2 FVKESK. The CDR3 sequence is 12 residues long. CDR3 coding DNA: TGTGCCAGCAGCGGACTAGCGGGGGAGCAGTTCTTC. This codes for CASSGLAGEQFF.

This sequence joins TRBV27 and TRBJ2-2, with D possibly being TRBD1 (6 bases). Trimming pared 2 bases from V and 6 bases from J, leaving 13 bases between. The CDR3 spans 15 residues. CDR1 MNHEY and CDR2 SMNVEV come from the germline V gene (reference sequence). The CDR3 is CASSLPPQGSGELFF. The CDR3 DNA reads TGTGCCAGCAGTTTACCTCCCCAGGGGTCCGGGGAGCTGTTTTTT.

The CDR3 sequence: CASSQEGTGSSSPLHF. The DNA for the CDR3 is TGCGCCAGCAGCCAAGAGGGGACAGGGTCGAGTTCACCCCTCCACTTT. This chain joins TRBV4-3 and TRBJ1-6; 9 nucleotides line up with TRBD1. Germline CDR1 and CDR2: LGHNA and YSLEER. The CDR3 runs to 16 residues. V was clipped by 0 bases and J by 9 bases; unmatched bases: 6.

This chain connects TRBV15 to TRBJ2-2; the D is unclear. With 4 bases removed from V and 1 base from J, the gap between germline ends came to 16 bases. This CDR3 has 17 residues. Germline V gene data show CDR1 as LNHNV and CDR2 as YYDKDF (reference sequence). Written as DNA, the CDR3 is TGTGCCACCAGCAACTCTAGGCTTTATCAGAACACCGGGGAGCTGTTTTTT. This sequence encodes CATSNSRLYQNTGELFF.

The chain joins TRBV4-3 to TRBJ2-1; 7 nucleotides align to TRBD2. The CDR3 is 16 residues long. Germline values: CDR1 LGHNA, CDR2 YSLEER. Losses at the gene ends were 4 bases for V and 0 bases for J; bases not matched to a gene: 6. In nucleotides, the CDR3 is TGCGCCAGCAGCCGTCTAGCGGACTCCTCCTACAATGAGCAGTTCTTC. Amino acids: CASSRLADSSYNEQFF.

The chain combines TRBV7-8 with TRBJ2-2, with a weak D call TRBD1 (5 bases). Trimming stripped 8 bases from V and 6 bases from J, with 16 bases between. Per the germline V gene, CDR1 is SGHVS and CDR2 is FQNEAQ. CDR3 length equals 14 residues. The CDR3 DNA reads TGTGCCAGCCCAGGGTATGAGGACGCCGGGGAGCTGTTTTTT. This translates into CASPGYEDAGELFF.

A remark on this clone: This sample includes further DNA sequences coding for the same CDR3. V usage is TRBV5-1 and J usage is TRBJ2-3, with D perhaps TRBD2 (5 bases). V lost 9 bases and J lost 3, with 14 bases in between. Germline-derived CDR1 and CDR2 are SGHRS and YFSETQ. This CDR3 has 13 residues. The CDR3 coding sequence is TGCGCCACCACACCCGCGGGTACAGATACGCAGTATTTT. This translates into CATTPAGTDTQYF.

This clone was detected only a few times. The genes are TRBV19 and TRBJ1-2; the match to TRBD1 covers 10 bases. With 9 bases clipped from V and 5 bases from J, the junction kept 24 bases outside the gene matches. The CDR3 has 19 amino acids. The germline CDR1 and CDR2 sequences are LNHDA and SQIVND (reference sequence). The CDR3 DNA follows: TGTGCCAGCCCCCAAGGGACAGGGGTTTTCAGAATTCTTTCATATGGCTACACCTTC. Protein sequence: CASPQGTGVFRILSYGYTF.